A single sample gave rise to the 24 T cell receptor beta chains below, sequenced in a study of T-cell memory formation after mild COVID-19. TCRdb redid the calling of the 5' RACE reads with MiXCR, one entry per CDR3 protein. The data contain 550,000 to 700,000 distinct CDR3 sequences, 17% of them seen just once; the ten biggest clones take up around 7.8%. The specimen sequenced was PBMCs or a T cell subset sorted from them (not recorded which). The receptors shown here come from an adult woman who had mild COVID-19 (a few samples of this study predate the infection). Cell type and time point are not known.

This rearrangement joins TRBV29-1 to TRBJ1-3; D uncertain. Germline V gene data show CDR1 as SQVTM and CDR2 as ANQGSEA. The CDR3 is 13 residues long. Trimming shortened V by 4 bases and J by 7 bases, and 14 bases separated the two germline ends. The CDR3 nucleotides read TGCAGCGTTGTGGTCCCGAGCGGGAACACCATATATTTT. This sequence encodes CSVVVPSGNTIYF.

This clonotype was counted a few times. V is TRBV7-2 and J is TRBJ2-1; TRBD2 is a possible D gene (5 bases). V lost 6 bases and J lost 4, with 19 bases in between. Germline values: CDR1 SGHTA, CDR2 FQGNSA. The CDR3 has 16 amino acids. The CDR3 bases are TGTGCCAGCAGTGTGAGCAGAGGGAGACCGTACAATGAGCAGTTCTTC. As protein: CASSVSRGRPYNEQFF.

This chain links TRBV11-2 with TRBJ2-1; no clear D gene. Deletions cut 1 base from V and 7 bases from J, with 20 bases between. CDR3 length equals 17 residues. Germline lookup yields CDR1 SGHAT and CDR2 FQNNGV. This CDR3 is CASSLGAERSLGNEQFF. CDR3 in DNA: TGTGCCAGCAGCTTAGGGGCGGAGAGGAGCCTTGGAAATGAGCAGTTCTTC.

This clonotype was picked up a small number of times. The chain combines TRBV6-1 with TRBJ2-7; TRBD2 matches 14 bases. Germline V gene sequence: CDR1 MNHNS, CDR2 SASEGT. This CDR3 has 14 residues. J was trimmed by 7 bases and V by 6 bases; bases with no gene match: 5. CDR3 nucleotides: TGTGCCAGCAGGGGACTAGCGGGAGTAGGGGAGCAGTACTTC. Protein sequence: CASRGLAGVGEQYF.

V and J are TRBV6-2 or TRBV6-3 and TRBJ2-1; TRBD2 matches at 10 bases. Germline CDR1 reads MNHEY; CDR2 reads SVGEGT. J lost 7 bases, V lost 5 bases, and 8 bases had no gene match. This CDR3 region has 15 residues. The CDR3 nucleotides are TGTGCCAGCAGTCCCAGCGGGAGGGCCGTAAATGAGCAGTTCTTC. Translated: CASSPSGRAVNEQFF.

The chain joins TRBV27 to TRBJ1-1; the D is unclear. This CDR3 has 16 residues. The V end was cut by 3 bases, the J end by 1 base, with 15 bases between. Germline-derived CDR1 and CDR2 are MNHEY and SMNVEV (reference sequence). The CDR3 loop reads CASSFVRAEGNTEAFF. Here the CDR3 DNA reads TGTGCCAGCAGTTTCGTGAGGGCAGAGGGGAACACTGAAGCTTTCTTT.

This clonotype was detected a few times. Here the CDR3 reads CASSQISGTDTQYF. The CDR3 bases are TGTGCCAGCAGTCAGATATCGGGGACCGATACGCAGTATTTT. J is TRBJ2-3 and V is TRBV27; D is possibly TRBD1 or TRBD2 (5 bases each). The germline CDR1 and CDR2 sequences are MNHEY and SMNVEV (reference sequence). The V and J ends lost 5 bases and 6 bases respectively, with 15 bases between them. This CDR3 spans 14 amino acids.

The CDR3 region is CASSFATSGNTIYF. The CDR3 DNA is TGTGCCAGCAGTTTCGCTACTTCTGGAAACACCATATATTTT. This chain connects TRBV12-3 or TRBV12-4 to TRBJ1-3; no reliable D call. V lost 3 bases and J lost 1, with 7 bases in between. The CDR3 has 14 residues.

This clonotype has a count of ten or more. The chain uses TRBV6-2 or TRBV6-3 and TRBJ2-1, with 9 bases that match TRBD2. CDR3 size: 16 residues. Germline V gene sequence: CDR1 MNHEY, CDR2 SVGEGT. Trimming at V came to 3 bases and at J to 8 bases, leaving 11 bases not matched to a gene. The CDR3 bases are TGTGCCAGCAGTTATCGAAGCGGGAGGCCCCTGGATGAGCAGTTCTTC. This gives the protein CASSYRSGRPLDEQFF.

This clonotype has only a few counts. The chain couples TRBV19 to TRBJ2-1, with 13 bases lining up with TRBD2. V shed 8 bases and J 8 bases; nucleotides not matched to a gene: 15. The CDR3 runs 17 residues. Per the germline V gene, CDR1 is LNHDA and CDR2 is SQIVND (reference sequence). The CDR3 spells CASAVTSGGTRGHEQFF. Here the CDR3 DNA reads TGTGCCAGTGCAGTGACTAGCGGGGGGACTCGGGGTCATGAGCAGTTCTTC.

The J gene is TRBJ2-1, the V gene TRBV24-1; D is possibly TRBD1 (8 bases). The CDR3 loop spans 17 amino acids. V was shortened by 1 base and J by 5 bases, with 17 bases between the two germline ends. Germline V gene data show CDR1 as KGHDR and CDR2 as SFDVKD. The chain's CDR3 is CATSDFDRGGAHNEQFF. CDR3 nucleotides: TGTGCCACCAGTGATTTTGACAGGGGAGGGGCACACAATGAGCAGTTCTTC.

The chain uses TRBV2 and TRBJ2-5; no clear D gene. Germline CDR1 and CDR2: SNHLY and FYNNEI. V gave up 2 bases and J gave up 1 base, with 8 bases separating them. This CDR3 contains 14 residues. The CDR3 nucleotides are TGTGCCAGCAGTGAACGTAGGGTCCAAGAGACCCAGTACTTC. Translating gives CASSERRVQETQYF.

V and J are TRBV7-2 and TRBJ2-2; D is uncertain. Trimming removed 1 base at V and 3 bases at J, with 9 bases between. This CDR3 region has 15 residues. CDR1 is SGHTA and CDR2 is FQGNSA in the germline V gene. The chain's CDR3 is CASSLVGPDTGELFF. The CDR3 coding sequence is TGTGCCAGCAGCTTAGTGGGTCCGGACACCGGGGAGCTGTTTTTT.

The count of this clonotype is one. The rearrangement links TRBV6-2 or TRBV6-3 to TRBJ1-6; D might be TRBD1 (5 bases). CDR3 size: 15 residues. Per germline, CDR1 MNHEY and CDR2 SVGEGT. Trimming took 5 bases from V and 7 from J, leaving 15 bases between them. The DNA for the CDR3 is TGTGCCAGCAGTGACCGGGACGGTCCCAATTCACCCCTCCACTTT. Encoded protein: CASSDRDGPNSPLHF.

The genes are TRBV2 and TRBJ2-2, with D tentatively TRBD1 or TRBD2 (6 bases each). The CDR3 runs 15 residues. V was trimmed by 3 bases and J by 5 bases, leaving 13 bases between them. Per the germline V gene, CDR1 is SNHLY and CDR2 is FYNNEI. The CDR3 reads CASSEETGATGELFF. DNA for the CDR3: TGTGCCAGCAGTGAGGAAACGGGGGCAACCGGGGAGCTGTTTTTT.

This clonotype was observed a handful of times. The CDR3 DNA follows: TGTGCCAGCAGCTTAGGGCGGGTCCAGTTCTTC. Translation gives CASSLGRVQFF. This chain joins TRBV7-2 and TRBJ2-1, with D perhaps matching TRBD2 (5 bases). Trimming stripped 1 base from V and 13 bases from J, with 8 bases between. This CDR3 has 11 residues. From germline, CDR1 is SGHTA and CDR2 FQGNSA.

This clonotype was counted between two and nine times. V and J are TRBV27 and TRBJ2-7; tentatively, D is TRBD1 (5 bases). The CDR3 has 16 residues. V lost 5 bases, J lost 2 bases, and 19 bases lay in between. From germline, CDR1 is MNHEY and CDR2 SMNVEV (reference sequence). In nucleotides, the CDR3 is TGTGCCAGCAGTCCGCTTTGGGGCGCTACCGCCTACGAGCAGTACTTC. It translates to CASSPLWGATAYEQYF.

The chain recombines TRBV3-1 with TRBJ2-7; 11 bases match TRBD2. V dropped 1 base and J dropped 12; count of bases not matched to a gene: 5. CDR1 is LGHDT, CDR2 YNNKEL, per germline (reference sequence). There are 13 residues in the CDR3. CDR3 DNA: TGTGCCAGCAGCCAAGGACTAGCGGGGAGACTGTACTTC. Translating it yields CASSQGLAGRLYF.

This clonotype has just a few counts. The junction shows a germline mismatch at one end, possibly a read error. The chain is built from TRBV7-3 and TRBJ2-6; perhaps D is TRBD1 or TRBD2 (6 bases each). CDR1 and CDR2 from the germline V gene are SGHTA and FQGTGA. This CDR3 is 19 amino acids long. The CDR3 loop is CVSSSNLVGGPRGANVLTF. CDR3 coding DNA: TGTGTCAGCAGCAGCAACCTTGTGGGGGGCCCTAGGGGGGCCAACGTCCTGACTTTC.

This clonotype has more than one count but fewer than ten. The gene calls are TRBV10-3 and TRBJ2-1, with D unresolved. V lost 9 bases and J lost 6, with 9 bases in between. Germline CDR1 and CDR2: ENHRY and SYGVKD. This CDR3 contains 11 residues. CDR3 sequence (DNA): TGTGCCATAGCAGCGAGCAATGAGCAGTTCTTC. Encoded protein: CAIAASNEQFF.

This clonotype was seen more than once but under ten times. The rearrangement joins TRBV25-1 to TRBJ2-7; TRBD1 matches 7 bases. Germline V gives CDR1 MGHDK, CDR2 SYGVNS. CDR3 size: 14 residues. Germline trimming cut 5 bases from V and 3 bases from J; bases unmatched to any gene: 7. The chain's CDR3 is CASSKIRDSYEQYF. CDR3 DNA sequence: TGTGCCAGCAGTAAAATCCGGGACAGCTACGAGCAGTACTTC.

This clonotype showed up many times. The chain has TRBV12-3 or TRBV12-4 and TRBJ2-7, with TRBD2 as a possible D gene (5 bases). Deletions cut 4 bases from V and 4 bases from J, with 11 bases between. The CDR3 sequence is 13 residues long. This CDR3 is CASSSLVGYEQYF. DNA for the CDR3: TGTGCCAGCAGTTCACTAGTGGGGTACGAGCAGTACTTC.

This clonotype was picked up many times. CDR3 DNA sequence: TGCAGCGCTGCAACCGGGACAGGGGTTACCGGGGAGCTGTTTTTT. The encoded protein is CSAATGTGVTGELFF. V is TRBV29-1 and J is TRBJ2-2; 10 nucleotides line up with TRBD1. J gave up 5 bases and V 7 bases, and 10 bases lay outside the gene matches. In germline, CDR1 is SQVTM, CDR2 ANQGSEA. This CDR3 is 15 amino acids long.

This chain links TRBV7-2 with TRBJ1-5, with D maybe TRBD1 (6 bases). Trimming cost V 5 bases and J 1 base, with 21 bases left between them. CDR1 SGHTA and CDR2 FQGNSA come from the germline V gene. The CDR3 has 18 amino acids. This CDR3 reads CASSVQGFGGWSNQPQHF. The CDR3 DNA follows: TGTGCCAGCAGCGTACAGGGCTTTGGGGGTTGGAGCAATCAGCCCCAGCATTTT.